Sequencing of this TCR beta chain was carried out in a study of blood T cell repertoires in COVID-19. Across the whole study: Samples of COVID-19 (acute and convalescent) were obtained from the United States, Italy and Spain. T cells, B-cell-depleted T cells, or PBMCs supplied cDNA or gDNA.

In the study's own analysis: Estimation of nucleated cell counts was performed using reference gene primer amplification. Clones were sequenced by immunoSEQ multiplex PCR, and TCRdb holds only the in-frame ones, with some missing. V and J calls plus clone size are reproduced from that table; the DNA served to infer D and trimming. This table holds a few hundred thousand clones, 80% to 85% found once. Those enrolled in Seattle joined during active infection and were followed longitudinally afterward. Germline CDR1 LNHDA, CDR2 SQIVND (reference sequence). The trim removed 1 base at V and 0 bases at J, leaving 10 bases unmatched. The CDR3 consists of 18 residues.

The gene calls are TRBV19 and TRBJ1-2; 8 bases align to TRBD1. Material for sequencing was peripheral blood. The sequence came from a person aged 70 to 79 with COVID-19, enrolled during active disease. CDR3 nucleotides: TGTGCCAGTAGTATAGTGAGGACAGGGAGGATTCCTAACTATGGCTACACCTTC. Its translation: CASSIVRTGRIPNYGYTF.